These 13 T cell receptor beta chains originate from one sample sequenced in a study of identical twins. Each CDR3 protein is one row after TCRdb ran MiXCR on the 5' RACE reads. The table includes 650,000 to 750,000 distinct CDR3 sequences, about 20% detected once. This sample also appeared in a second study, on T cells expressing NK-cell markers.

The sample was PBMCs. These receptors were obtained from a woman under 30 in good health.

This clonotype was recorded at least ten times. V gene TRBV29-1 combines with J gene TRBJ1-2; tentatively, D is TRBD1 (6 bases). CDR3 length: 13 amino acids. Trimming took 7 bases from V and 3 from J, leaving 15 bases between them. CDR1 and CDR2 from the germline V gene are SQVTM and ANQGSEA. This CDR3 reads CSAGRDIDYGYTF. The CDR3 DNA reads TGCAGCGCCGGAAGGGACATCGACTATGGCTACACCTTC.

V is TRBV5-1 and J is TRBJ2-5; 13 positions agree with TRBD2. CDR1 is SGHRS and CDR2 is YFSETQ in the germline V gene. V lost 4 bases to trimming and J lost 2 bases; unmatched junction nucleotides: 5. The CDR3 is 16 amino acids. In DNA form, the CDR3 reads TGCGCCAGCAGCGCGACTAGCGGGGGGCTTCAAGAGACCCAGTACTTC. Translation: CASSATSGGLQETQYF.

The V gene is TRBV20-1, the J gene TRBJ2-1, with 10 bases matching TRBD2. Germline values: CDR1 DFQATT, CDR2 SNEGSKA (reference sequence). The CDR3 has 13 residues. CDR3 in DNA: TGCGGGACCCGGACTAGCGGCAACAATGAGCAGTTCTTC. Protein: CGTRTSGNNEQFF.

This clonotype was detected only a few times. This chain uses TRBV4-3 with TRBJ2-1; D possibly corresponds to TRBD2 (6 bases). The CDR3 loop spans 14 amino acids. Germline V CDR1 and CDR2: LGHNA, YSLEER. The V end was cut by 3 bases, the J end by 4 bases, with 10 bases between. The CDR3 nucleotides read TGCGCCAGCAGCCACGGCGGGGAATACAATGAGCAGTTCTTC. Its protein product is CASSHGGEYNEQFF.

In its sample, this clonotype was seen many times. The chain uses TRBV6-1 and TRBJ2-7; D ambiguous. Germline CDR1 reads MNHNS; CDR2 reads SASEGT. The CDR3 is 17 amino acids. The V gene lost 6 bases and the J gene lost 3 bases, with 24 bases spanning the gap. CDR3 protein: CASSLNQAASYVYEQYF. The CDR3 DNA reads TGTGCCAGCAGCCTAAACCAAGCCGCCTCTTATGTCTACGAGCAGTACTTC.

The chain is built from TRBV7-3 and TRBJ2-1, with D possibly TRBD2 on 5 matching bases. The germline CDR1 and CDR2 sequences are SGHTA and FQGTGA. Trimming took 4 bases from V and 7 from J, leaving 17 bases between them. CDR3 length: 15 amino acids. CDR3 protein: CASSSYSGPGNEQFF. CDR3 nucleotide sequence: TGTGCCAGCAGCTCCTACTCCGGCCCGGGAAATGAGCAGTTCTTC.

J is TRBJ2-7 and V is TRBV12-3 or TRBV12-4; D gene unclear. This CDR3 contains 12 residues. The ends were cut back, 5 bases at V and 3 bases at J, with 8 bases in the middle. In DNA form, the CDR3 reads TGTGCCAGCAGTGTAATAATCTACGAGCAGTACTTC. Encoded protein: CASSVIIYEQYF.

This clonotype turned up a few times. This chain joins TRBV20-1 and TRBJ2-7; TRBD2 is a possible D gene (6 bases). Per the germline V gene, CDR1 is DFQATT and CDR2 is SNEGSKA (reference sequence). The length of the CDR3 is 13 residues. Trimming left V 6 bases short and J 3 bases short, with 15 bases between. The DNA of the CDR3 is TGCAGTGCCAGTTCCGCTAGCGTCTACGAGCAGTACTTC. Translated, it gives CSASSASVYEQYF.

The V call is TRBV7-7, the J call TRBJ2-1; 12 bases align to TRBD2. V lost 6 bases and J lost 8; bases outside the gene matches: 8. Germline lookup yields CDR1 SSHAT and CDR2 FNYEAQ (reference sequence). This CDR3 has 15 residues. CDR3 sequence reads: CASSPTSGSQYEQFF. The CDR3 coding sequence is TGTGCCAGCAGTCCGACTAGCGGGAGTCAGTATGAGCAGTTCTTC.

This clonotype turned up a few times. The chain uses TRBV11-1 and TRBJ2-3; 12 bases are a match to TRBD1. CDR1 is SGHAT and CDR2 is FQDESV in the germline V gene (reference sequence). Unmatched junction bases numbered 8, after V lost 5 bases and J lost 2 bases. This CDR3 comprises 17 residues. This CDR3 is CASSRWDRGRDTDTQYF. The CDR3 region has the DNA TGTGCCAGCAGCCGCTGGGACAGGGGGCGAGACACAGATACGCAGTATTTT. The complete variable domain, with remaining parts taken from reference TRBV11-1 and TRBJ2-3, reads EAEVAQSPRYKITEKSQAVAFWCDPISGHATLYWYRQILGQGPELLVQFQDESVVDDSQLPKDRFSAERLKGVDSTLKIQPAELGDSAMYLCASSRWDRGRDTDTQYFGPGTRLTVL.

The chain employs TRBV5-1 and TRBJ2-1; D is unresolved. The CDR3 covers 16 residues. CDR1 and CDR2 from the germline V gene are SGHRS and YFSETQ. The V end lost 4 bases, the J end lost 0 bases, and 14 bases lay between the germline ends. CDR3 in amino acids: CASSTLDQSSYNEQFF. DNA of the CDR3: TGCGCCAGCAGCACATTGGACCAGAGCTCCTACAATGAGCAGTTCTTC.

The chain couples TRBV12-3 or TRBV12-4 to TRBJ2-3, with a possible D match to TRBD1 (7 bases). Deletions cut 4 bases from V and 4 bases from J, with 15 bases between. The CDR3 loop spans 15 amino acids. The CDR3 spells CASSYLPGGSDTQYF. The CDR3 nucleotides are TGTGCCAGCAGTTACTTGCCAGGGGGGTCAGATACGCAGTATTTT.

This clonotype was counted a few times. CDR3 nucleotide sequence: TGCAGCGTTGCTAACAGGTCCTACGAGCAGTACTTC. Translated, it gives CSVANRSYEQYF. This chain connects TRBV29-1 to TRBJ2-7; a possible D gene is TRBD1 (5 bases). V was shortened by 4 bases and J by 1 base, with 8 bases between the two germline ends. Germline V lookup: CDR1 SQVTM, CDR2 ANQGSEA. CDR3 length: 12 residues.